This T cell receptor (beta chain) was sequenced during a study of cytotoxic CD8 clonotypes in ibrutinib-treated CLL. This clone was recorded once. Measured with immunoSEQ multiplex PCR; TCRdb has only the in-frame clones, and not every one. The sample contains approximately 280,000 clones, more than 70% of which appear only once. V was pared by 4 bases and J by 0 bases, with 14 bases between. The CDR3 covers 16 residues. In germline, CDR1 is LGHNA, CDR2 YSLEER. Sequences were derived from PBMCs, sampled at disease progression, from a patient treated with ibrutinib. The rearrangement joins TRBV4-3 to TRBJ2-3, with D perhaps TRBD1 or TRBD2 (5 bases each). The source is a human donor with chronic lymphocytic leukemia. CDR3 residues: CASSRGTETSTDTQYF. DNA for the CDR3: TGCGCCAGCAGCCGAGGGACCGAGACTAGCACAGATACGCAGTATTTT.